The sequence of this T cell receptor beta chain was determined in a study of blood T cell repertoires in COVID-19. In the study overall: Sites in the United States, Italy and Spain provided acute and convalescent COVID-19 samples. The cDNA or gDNA used as material had been derived from T cells, B-cell-depleted T cells, or PBMCs.

Under the authors' procedure: Amplification of reference gene primers provided the estimated nucleated cell counts. Sequencing used immunoSEQ multiplex PCR; TCRdb keeps in-frame clones, though not all of them. V and J calls and clone size come straight from that table; D and trimming were deduced from the DNA. The sample has tens of thousands of clones; 75% to 85% are singletons. J was trimmed by 9 bases and V by 5 bases; bases with no gene match: 13. CDR3 length: 15 residues. The germline V gene encodes CDR1 MDHEN and CDR2 SYDVKM. This clone has a single count. The chain uses TRBV28 and TRBJ1-5; 7 nucleotides agree with TRBD1. The sequenced sample was peripheral blood. The clonotype comes from a human donor in a cohort sampled during active COVID-19. The CDR3 region is CASSQTGTVIWPQHF. The DNA of the CDR3 is TGTGCCAGCAGTCAAACCGGGACAGTCATCTGGCCCCAGCATTTT. The entire variable domain, with the rest obtained from reference TRBV28 and TRBJ1-5, is as follows: DVKVTQSSRYLVKRTGEKVFLECVQDMDHENMFWYRQDPGLGLRLIYFSYDVKMKEKGDIPEGYSVSREKKERFSLILESASTNQTSMYLCASSQTGTVIWPQHFGDGTRLSIL.